This T cell receptor (beta chain) was profiled in a study of neurological immune-mediated disorders. Whole-study findings and limits: Healthy controls had more TCR clonal expansion than multiple sclerosis, which showed the least, whereas HTLV-1-associated myelopathy showed the most.

This clonotype was detected many times. Its antigen remains unknown. 5'RACE with 10-nucleotide random UMIs produced the cDNA. In every sequencing run, more than 170 million TCR-beta sequences were generated from 15-18 subjects. TCRdb reanalysed the 5' RACE reads using MiXCR and keeps one entry per CDR3 protein. In the table there are approximately 50,000 distinct CDR3 sequences, around 3.5% of which are singletons. This CDR3 is built from 16 residues. The germline V gene encodes CDR1 SGHTA and CDR2 FQGNSA. V was pared by 3 bases and J by 2 bases, with 5 bases of the junction left unmatched. Material for sequencing was PBMCs. This receptor was taken from a man aged 35-49 years with multiple sclerosis. The rearrangement uses TRBV7-2 and TRBJ2-4; 9 bases are shared with TRBD2. The CDR3 region is CASSFEAGGTKNIQYF. Here the CDR3 DNA reads TGTGCCAGCAGCTTCGAAGCGGGGGGTACCAAAAACATTCAGTACTTC. The full variable domain, rest sourced from reference TRBV7-2 and TRBJ2-4, is GAGVSQSPSNKVTEKGKDVELRCDPISGHTALYWYRQSLGQGLEFLIYFQGNSAPDKSGLPSDRFSAERTGGSVSTLTIQRTQQEDSAVYLCASSFEAGGTKNIQYFGAGTRLSVL.